The next 12 T cell receptor beta chains were all read from a single sample in a study of cytomegalovirus exposure and HLA in healthy donors. In the PCR, 60 Vbeta and 13 Jbeta primers were used. Assay: immunoSEQ multiplex PCR; the TCRdb copy retains only in-frame clones and omits some. The data hold more than 100,000 clones, with more than 70% observed a single time. Sequenced material: PBMCs. Receptors were obtained from a man in his forties or fifties in good health and CMV-seropositive.

The genes are TRBV29-1 and TRBJ2-1; 15 bases map to TRBD2. The germline V gene encodes CDR1 SQVTM and CDR2 ANQGSEA. The CDR3 sequence is 18 residues long. V trimming: 0 bases; J trimming: 6 bases; junction bases outside the gene matches: 9. As DNA, the CDR3 is TGCAGCGTTGAAGACCTGGGACTAGCGGGGGGCGCCGTCAATGAGCAGTTCTTC. This sequence encodes CSVEDLGLAGGAVNEQFF.

This clone was counted between two and nine times. J is TRBJ2-5 and V is TRBV2; 9 bases are shared with TRBD1. This CDR3 has 17 residues. V was pared by 2 bases and J by 5 bases, with 12 bases of the junction left unmatched. Germline CDR1 and CDR2: SNHLY and FYNNEI. The CDR3 region has the DNA TGTGCCAGCAGTGAATACCGGGACAGGGCCGCCCGGGAGACCCAGTACTTC. Its translation: CASSEYRDRAARETQYF.

V usage is TRBV27 and J usage is TRBJ2-6; 7 bases line up with TRBD1. The CDR3 consists of 19 residues. Trimming at V came to 6 bases and at J to 0 bases, leaving 14 bases not matched to a gene. Germline V lookup: CDR1 MNHEY, CDR2 SMNVEV (reference sequence). The CDR3 region is CASRRKVGQLSSGANVLTF. The CDR3 DNA reads TGTGCCAGCAGACGTAAGGTGGGACAGCTTAGCTCTGGGGCCAACGTCCTGACTTTC.

The chain carries TRBV6-1 and TRBJ1-6, with D possibly matching TRBD1 (5 bases). With 7 bases removed from V and 7 bases from J, the gap between germline ends came to 17 bases. CDR3 length: 15 amino acids. Germline V gene data show CDR1 as MNHNS and CDR2 as SASEGT. This chain's CDR3 is CASTSTVRGNSPLHF. The CDR3 DNA is TGTGCCAGCACGAGTACAGTCCGGGGGAATTCACCCCTCCACTTT.

The rearrangement links TRBV29-1 to TRBJ1-5; 7 bases line up with TRBD1. With 8 bases clipped from V and 4 bases from J, the junction kept 8 bases outside the gene matches. The CDR3 is 13 residues long. Germline assignment: CDR1 SQVTM and CDR2 ANQGSEA. CDR3 nucleotide sequence: TGCAGCTACCGACAGGGCTTGAATCAGCCCCAGCATTTT. Translation: CSYRQGLNQPQHF.

The rearrangement uses TRBV9 and TRBJ1-5; tentative D call: TRBD1 (6 bases). The CDR3 sequence is 15 residues long. In germline, CDR1 is SGDLS, CDR2 YYNGEE. V lost 4 bases and J lost 2, with 13 bases in between. CDR3 residues: CASSPQGSGNQPQHF. The DNA of the CDR3 is TGTGCCAGCAGCCCACAGGGAAGTGGCAATCAGCCCCAGCATTTT.

The chain employs TRBV10-3 and TRBJ2-1, with 7 nucleotides matching TRBD2. The length of the CDR3 is 15 residues. Germline V gene data show CDR1 as ENHRY and CDR2 as SYGVKD. V lost 3 bases and J lost 3; bases outside the gene matches: 5. The CDR3 nucleotides read TGTGCCATCAGTGATCGGGGCGGGAGCTACAATGAGCAGTTCTTC. Translation gives CAISDRGGSYNEQFF.

This clone occurred a few times. The chain carries TRBV4-1 and TRBJ1-4; TRBD1 matches at 9 bases. CDR3 size: 15 residues. Trimming removed 1 base from V and 8 bases from J; junction bases left unmatched: 5. CDR1 and CDR2 (germline): MGHRA, YSYEKL. Written as DNA, the CDR3 is TGCGCCAGCAGCCAAGTGGGGACAGGGCGCGAAAAACTGTTTTTT. It specifies CASSQVGTGREKLFF.

The chain carries TRBV19 and TRBJ2-2, with 8 bases lining up with TRBD2. V shed 3 bases, J shed 3 bases, and the junction held 12 bases outside the gene matches. The CDR3 covers 18 residues. Per the germline V gene, CDR1 is LNHDA and CDR2 is SQIVND (reference sequence). CDR3 DNA sequence: TGTGCCAGTAGTATCAGACGCGACGCGGGGGGATACACCGGGGAGCTGTTTTTT. This gives the protein CASSIRRDAGGYTGELFF.

The rearrangement uses TRBV19 and TRBJ1-2; 7 bases are shared with TRBD1. This CDR3 is 11 amino acids long. The germline V gene encodes CDR1 LNHDA and CDR2 SQIVND (reference sequence). The V and J ends lost 4 bases and 7 bases, in that order; junction bases with no gene match: 0. The CDR3 DNA is TGTGCCAGTAGTAGACAGGGTGGCTACACCTTC. It codes for CASSRQGGYTF.

This clone appeared a single time. V and J are TRBV7-2 and TRBJ1-2, with TRBD1 identical over 7 bases. The CDR3 length is 13 residues. V was pared by 6 bases and J by 4 bases, with 5 bases of the junction left unmatched. CDR1 is SGHTA, CDR2 FQGNSA, per germline. The CDR3 reads CASRRTGSYGYTF. The CDR3 coding sequence is TGTGCCAGCAGAAGGACAGGATCCTATGGCTACACCTTC.

The chain recombines TRBV19 with TRBJ1-1, with D perhaps matching TRBD1 (5 bases). The germline V gene has CDR1 LNHDA and CDR2 SQIVND (reference sequence). CDR3 size: 14 residues. V dropped 0 bases and J dropped 4 bases, with 9 bases sitting between them. The CDR3 spells CASSIEGLSTEAFF. The CDR3 region has the DNA TGTGCCAGTAGTATAGAGGGGCTCAGCACTGAAGCTTTCTTT.